This TCR beta chain is from a study of CD8 T cells in Susac syndrome. At the level of the study: Sequenced Susac syndrome patients included more than five with clinically active disease and eight in remission. General study results and limits: In its TCR sequencing and HLA analysis, the study acknowledged that the number of individuals was relatively small. In Susac patients, clonal expansion was not detected in CD4+ cells.

With regard to this clonotype: Its antigen is not identified.

The RNA, about 0.5 to 1 ug, was put through reverse transcription using random hexamers. TCR beta CDR3 was amplified by immunoSEQ multiplex PCR. This amplification extended across 54 Vbeta and 13 Jbeta segments. Using its own MiXCR run on the immunoSEQ multiplex PCR reads, TCRdb lists one record per CDR3 protein. Among tens of thousands of distinct CDR3 sequences, 93% were seen once, and the ten largest hold about 0.14%. In germline, CDR1 is GTSNPN, CDR2 SVGIG (reference sequence). Trimming cost V 6 bases and J 7 bases, with 12 bases left between them. CDR3 length equals 11 residues. The V call is TRBV30, the J call TRBJ1-2; D unresolved. The sequenced sample consisted of CD4+ T cells from PBMCs. This receptor was obtained from a human donor with Susac syndrome. DNA of the CDR3: TGTGCCTGTTCCAACAGATTTGGCTACACCTTC. Protein product: CACSNRFGYTF.